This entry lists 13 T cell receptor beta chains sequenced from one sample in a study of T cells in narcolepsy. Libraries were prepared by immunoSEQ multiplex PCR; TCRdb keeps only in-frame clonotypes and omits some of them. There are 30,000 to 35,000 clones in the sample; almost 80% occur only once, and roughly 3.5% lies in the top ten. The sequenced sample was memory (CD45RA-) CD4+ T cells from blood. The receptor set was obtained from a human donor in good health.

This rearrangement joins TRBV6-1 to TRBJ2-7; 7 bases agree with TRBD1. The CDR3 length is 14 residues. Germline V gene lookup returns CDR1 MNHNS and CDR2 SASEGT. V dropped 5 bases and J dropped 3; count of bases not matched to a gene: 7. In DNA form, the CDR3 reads TGTGCCAGCAGTACCGGGACAGCTAGCTACGAGCAGTACTTC. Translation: CASSTGTASYEQYF.

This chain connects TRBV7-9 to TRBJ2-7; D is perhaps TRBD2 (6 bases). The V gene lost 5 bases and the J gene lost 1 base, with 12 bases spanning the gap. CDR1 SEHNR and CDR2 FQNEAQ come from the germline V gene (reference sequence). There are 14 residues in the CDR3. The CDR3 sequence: CASSPRERSYEQYF. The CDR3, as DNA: TGTGCCAGCAGCCCCCGGGAGAGATCCTACGAGCAGTACTTC.

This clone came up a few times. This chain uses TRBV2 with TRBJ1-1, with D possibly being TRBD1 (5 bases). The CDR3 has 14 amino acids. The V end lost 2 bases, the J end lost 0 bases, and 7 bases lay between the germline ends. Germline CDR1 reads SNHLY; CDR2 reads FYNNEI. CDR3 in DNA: TGTGCCAGCAGTGAACAGGGCATGAACACTGAAGCTTTCTTT. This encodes CASSEQGMNTEAFF.

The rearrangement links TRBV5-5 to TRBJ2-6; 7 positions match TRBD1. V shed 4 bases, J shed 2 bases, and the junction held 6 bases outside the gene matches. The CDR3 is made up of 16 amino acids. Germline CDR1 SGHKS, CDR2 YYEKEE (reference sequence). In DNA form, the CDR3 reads TGTGCCAGCAGCCCGGTACAGGGGACTGGGGCCAACGTCCTGACTTTC. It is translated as CASSPVQGTGANVLTF.

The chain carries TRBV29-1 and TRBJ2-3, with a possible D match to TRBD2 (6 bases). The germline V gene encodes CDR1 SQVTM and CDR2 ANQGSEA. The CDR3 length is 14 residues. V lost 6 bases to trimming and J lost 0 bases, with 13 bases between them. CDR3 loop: CSVGTGPSTDTQYF. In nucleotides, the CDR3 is TGCAGCGTCGGGACTGGCCCTAGCACAGATACGCAGTATTTT.

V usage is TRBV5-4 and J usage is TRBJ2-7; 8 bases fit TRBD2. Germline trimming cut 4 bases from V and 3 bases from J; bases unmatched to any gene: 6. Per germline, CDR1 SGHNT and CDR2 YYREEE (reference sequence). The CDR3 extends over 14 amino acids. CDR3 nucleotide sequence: TGTGCCAGCAGCGGCGGGACTAGAGACTACGAGCAGTACTTC. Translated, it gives CASSGGTRDYEQYF.

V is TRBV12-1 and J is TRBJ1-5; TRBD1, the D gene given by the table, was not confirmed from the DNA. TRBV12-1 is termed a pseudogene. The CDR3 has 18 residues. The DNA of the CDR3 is TGTGCCAGCAGCTTGCCCGGGACAGGGGGGTTGTGCAATCAGCCCCAGCATTTT. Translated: CASSLPGTGGLCNQPQHF.

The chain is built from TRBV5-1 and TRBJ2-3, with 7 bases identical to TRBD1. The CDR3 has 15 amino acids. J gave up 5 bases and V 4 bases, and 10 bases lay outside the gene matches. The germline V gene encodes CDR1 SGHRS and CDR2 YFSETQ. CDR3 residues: CASSPSGQPRDTQYF. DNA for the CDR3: TGCGCCAGCAGCCCGTCGGGACAGCCAAGAGATACGCAGTATTTT.

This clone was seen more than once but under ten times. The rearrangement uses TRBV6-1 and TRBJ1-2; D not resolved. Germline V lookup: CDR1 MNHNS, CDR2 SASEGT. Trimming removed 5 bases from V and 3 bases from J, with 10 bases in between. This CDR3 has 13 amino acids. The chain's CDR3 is CASSPNTDYGYTF. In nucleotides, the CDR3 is TGTGCCAGCAGTCCTAACACGGACTATGGCTACACCTTC.

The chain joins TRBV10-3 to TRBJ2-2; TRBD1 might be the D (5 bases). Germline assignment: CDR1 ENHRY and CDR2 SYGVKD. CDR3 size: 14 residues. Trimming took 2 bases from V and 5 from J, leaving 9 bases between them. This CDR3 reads CAISEDRQTGELFF. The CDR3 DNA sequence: TGTGCCATCAGTGAGGACAGACAAACCGGGGAGCTGTTTTTT.

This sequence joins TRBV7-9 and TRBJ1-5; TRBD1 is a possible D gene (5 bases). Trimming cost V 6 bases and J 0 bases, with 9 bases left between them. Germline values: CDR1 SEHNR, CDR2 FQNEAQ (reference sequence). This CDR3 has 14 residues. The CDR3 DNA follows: TGTGCCAGCAGTGGGGGTGGTAGCAATCAGCCCCAGCATTTT. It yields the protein CASSGGGSNQPQHF.

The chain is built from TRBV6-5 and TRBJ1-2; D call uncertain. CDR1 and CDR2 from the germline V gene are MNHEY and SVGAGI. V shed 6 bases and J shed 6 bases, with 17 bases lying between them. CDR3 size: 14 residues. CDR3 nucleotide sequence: TGTGCCAGCAGGTTGGGGAGTGCCTGGGATGGCTACACCTTC. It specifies CASRLGSAWDGYTF.

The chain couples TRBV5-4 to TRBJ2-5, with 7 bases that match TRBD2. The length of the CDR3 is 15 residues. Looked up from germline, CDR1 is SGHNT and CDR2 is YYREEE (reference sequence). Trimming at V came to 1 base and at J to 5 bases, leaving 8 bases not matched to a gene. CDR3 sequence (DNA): TGTGCCAGCAGCTTGATGTCTAACGGGGGGGAGACCCAGTACTTC. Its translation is CASSLMSNGGETQYF.